This passage covers 15 T cell receptor beta chains from one sample sequenced in a study of T cells in Graves' hyperthyroidism and ophthalmopathy. The source material, RNA transcripts, was used to amplify TCR beta CDR3 regions. The primer set for the first-round RT-PCR of the TCR CDR3 was HTBI. TCRdb reprocessed the multiplex PCR reads via MiXCR and lists one record per CDR3 protein. The sample lists some 700,000 distinct CDR3 sequences, roughly 17% occurring once. The specimen was blood. All receptors come from a man in his fifties or sixties with Graves' hyperthyroidism.

V and J are TRBV11-2 and TRBJ1-2; D unclear. Germline CDR1 reads SGHAT; CDR2 reads FQNNGV. The CDR3 has 14 amino acids. Trimming stripped 1 base from V and 8 bases from J, with 14 bases between. The CDR3, as DNA: TGTGCCAGCAGCTTAGGGACCCTAATTATGGGCTACACCTTC. It codes for CASSLGTLIMGYTF.

This clonotype was observed many times. The CDR3 region is CASSLGGGILSEQYF. In DNA form, the CDR3 reads TGTGCCAGCAGCTTAGGCGGCGGGATCCTCTCCGAGCAGTACTTC. This chain links TRBV11-3 with TRBJ2-7, with a possible D match to TRBD2 (6 bases). CDR1 is SGHNT, CDR2 YENEEA, per germline. The CDR3 runs to 15 residues. V lost 1 base, J lost 6 bases, and 16 bases lay in between.

This chain joins TRBV6-2 or TRBV6-3 and TRBJ2-1; D remains unclear. V gave up 2 bases and J gave up 6 bases, with 20 bases separating them. This CDR3 spans 17 amino acids. Germline values: CDR1 MNHEY, CDR2 SVGEGT. The CDR3 bases are TGTGCCAGCAGTTACGGGCTCTTAATACAAAGTCCCAATGAGCAGTTCTTC. Translating it yields CASSYGLLIQSPNEQFF.

This clonotype has more than one count but fewer than ten. The chain is built from TRBV9 and TRBJ1-1, with D unresolved. The V end lost 0 bases, the J end lost 0 bases, and 3 bases lay between the germline ends. Per the germline V gene, CDR1 is SGDLS and CDR2 is YYNGEE. The CDR3 runs to 13 residues. CDR3 nucleotide sequence: TGTGCCAGCAGCGTAGCCCTGAACACTGAAGCTTTCTTT. Amino acids: CASSVALNTEAFF.

This clonotype was detected only a few times. The CDR3 loop is CSARKPGLPTGELFF. CDR3 DNA sequence: TGCAGTGCTAGAAAACCGGGACTCCCCACCGGGGAGCTGTTTTTT. The chain joins TRBV20-1 to TRBJ2-2; a weak D match, TRBD2 (6 bases). Germline V gene lookup returns CDR1 DFQATT and CDR2 SNEGSKA (reference sequence). The CDR3 has 15 amino acids. V gave up 2 bases and J gave up 4 bases, with 14 bases separating them.

The chain employs TRBV12-3 or TRBV12-4 and TRBJ2-1; 10 nucleotides align to TRBD2. The CDR3 spans 14 residues. The V and J ends lost 10 bases and 12 bases, in that order; junction bases with no gene match: 15. CDR3 amino acids: CATTPLSGRAGQFF. CDR3 DNA: TGTGCCACTACCCCCCTCAGCGGGAGGGCCGGGCAGTTCTTC.

Only a few counts were recorded for this clonotype. This CDR3 reads CASSESLYEQYF. The CDR3 nucleotides read TGTGCCAGCAGCGAATCCCTCTACGAGCAGTACTTC. The V call is TRBV7-9, the J call TRBJ2-7; D unresolved. Germline V gives CDR1 SEHNR, CDR2 FQNEAQ (reference sequence). The CDR3 extends over 12 amino acids. V dropped 5 bases and J dropped 3 bases, with 8 bases sitting between them.

Turning to this clonotype: A read error may be the cause here, since a much bigger clone is one base away. J is TRBJ2-5 and V is TRBV28; 9 bases map to TRBD2. This CDR3 has 14 residues. From germline, CDR1 is MDHEN and CDR2 SYDVKM. Germline trimming cut 6 bases from V and 9 bases from J; bases unmatched to any gene: 11. The CDR3 is CASSSAAGGKAQYF. The CDR3 DNA reads as TGTGCCAGCAGCTCAGCAGCGGGAGGAAAGGCCCAGTACTTC. The whole variable domain, filled in from reference TRBV28 and TRBJ2-5, reads DVKVTQSSRYLVKRTGEKVFLECVQDMDHENMFWYRQDPGLGLRLIYFSYDVKMKEKGDIPEGYSVSREKKERFSLILESASTNQTSMYLCASSSAAGGKAQYFGPGTRLLVL.

V is TRBV6-1 and J is TRBJ1-5; maybe TRBD1 (5 bases). Trimming left V 5 bases short and J 9 bases short, with 11 bases between. CDR1 is MNHNS and CDR2 is SASEGT in the germline V gene. This CDR3 has 12 amino acids. The chain's CDR3 is CASSPGGRPQHF. The CDR3 region has the DNA TGTGCCAGCAGTCCCGGGGGGAGGCCCCAGCATTTT.

This clonotype has a count of ten or more. The gene calls are TRBV27 and TRBJ2-1; 9 nucleotides line up with TRBD1. Germline CDR1 is MNHEY and CDR2 is SMNVEV (reference sequence). The CDR3 covers 15 residues. V lost 6 bases, J lost 9 bases, and 12 bases stayed unmatched. The CDR3, as DNA: TGTGCCAGCAGCTGGACCGGACAGGGGAGAAGTGAGCAGTTCTTC. Its translation is CASSWTGQGRSEQFF.

This chain links TRBV15 with TRBJ1-1; TRBD1 matches at 8 bases. Trimming at V came to 2 bases and at J to 6 bases, leaving 11 bases not matched to a gene. The CDR3 has 16 residues. Germline V gives CDR1 LNHNV, CDR2 YYDKDF (reference sequence). DNA of the CDR3: TGTGCCACCAGCAGACCCAGGGGGCTAAAGCCCGCTGAAGCTTTCTTT. Residues: CATSRPRGLKPAEAFF.

This clonotype came up many times. The chain is built from TRBV28 and TRBJ2-7; D may be TRBD1 (5 bases). Germline CDR1 and CDR2: MDHEN and SYDVKM. The CDR3 runs to 14 residues. V was trimmed by 1 base and J by 3 bases, leaving 10 bases between them. The DNA of the CDR3 is TGTGCCAGCAGTTTATTAGGGGATTTCTACGAGCAGTACTTC. Its translation is CASSLLGDFYEQYF.

Ten or more counts support this clonotype. This chain links TRBV28 with TRBJ2-7, with TRBD1 identical over 8 bases. V was clipped by 8 bases and J by 3 bases; unmatched bases: 9. The CDR3 loop spans 14 amino acids. CDR1 is MDHEN, CDR2 SYDVKM, per germline. The CDR3 sequence: CASLSGQAFYEQYF. The CDR3 DNA reads TGTGCCAGCCTCTCGGGACAGGCCTTCTACGAGCAGTACTTC.

The CDR3 spells CASSIVGGANVLTF. The CDR3 DNA sequence: TGTGCCAGCAGCATCGTGGGTGGGGCCAACGTCCTGACTTTC. This rearrangement joins TRBV7-9 to TRBJ2-6; D ambiguous. The CDR3 totals 14 residues. The V gene lost 5 bases and the J gene lost 3 bases, with 8 bases spanning the gap. Germline V CDR1 and CDR2: SEHNR, FQNEAQ (reference sequence). The variable domain in full, with the rest retrieved from reference TRBV7-9 and TRBJ2-6, is DTGVSQNPRHKITKRGQNVTFRCDPISEHNRLYWYRQTLGQGPEFLTYFQNEAQLEKSRLLSDRFSAERPKGSFSTLEIQRTEQGDSAMYLCASSIVGGANVLTFGAGSRLTVL.

The rearrangement links TRBV13 to TRBJ2-7; 9 bases fit TRBD1. The junction had 7 bases not matched to a gene; V was cut back by 6 bases and J by 4 bases. CDR3 length: 14 amino acids. Germline V gene data show CDR1 as PRHDT and CDR2 as FYEKMQ (reference sequence). CDR3 bases: TGTGCCAGCAGTAGGACAGGGGATACTTACGAGCAGTACTTC. Amino acid sequence: CASSRTGDTYEQYF.